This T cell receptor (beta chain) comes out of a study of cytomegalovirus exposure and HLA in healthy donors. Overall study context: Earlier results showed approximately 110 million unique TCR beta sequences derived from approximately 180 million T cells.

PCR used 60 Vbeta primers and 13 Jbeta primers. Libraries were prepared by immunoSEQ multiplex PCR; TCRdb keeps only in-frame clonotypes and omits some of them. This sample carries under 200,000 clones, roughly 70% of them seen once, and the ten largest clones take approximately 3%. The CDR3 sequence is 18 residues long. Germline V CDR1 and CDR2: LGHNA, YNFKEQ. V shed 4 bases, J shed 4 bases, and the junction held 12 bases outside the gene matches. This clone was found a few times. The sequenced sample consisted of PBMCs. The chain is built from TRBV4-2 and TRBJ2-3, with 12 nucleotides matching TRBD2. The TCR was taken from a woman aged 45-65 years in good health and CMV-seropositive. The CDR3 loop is CASSRATGLAGGSDTQYF. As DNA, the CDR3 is TGTGCCAGCAGCCGGGCGACCGGGCTAGCGGGGGGGTCAGATACGCAGTATTTT.